The rows below give T cell receptor beta chains drawn from one sample of a study of blood T cell repertoires in COVID-19. The repertoire was sequenced with immunoSEQ multiplex PCR; TCRdb's copy has only in-frame clones and lacks some. The sample consists of about 250,000 clones, less than 90% of them appearing once. Specimen: PBMCs or T cells enriched from blood (not recorded which). These receptor sequences come from a woman in her forties or fifties who had recovered from COVID-19. CDR3s leave out the opening cysteine and the closing phenylalanine or tryptophan. The order of the fields is D gene, V gene, clone size, CDR3 protein. The D gene is left open where the match is weak. Clone size, where shown, is once, few, many, or a class for clones that have expanded.

TRBD2 TRBV7-3 . ASSASSGTHSTDTQY
. TRBV11-1 . ASSPRASGLNEKLF
TRBD1 TRBV30 . AWSATGGLSYEQY
TRBD1 TRBV4-3 . ASSQGVRTGGYEQY
. TRBV7-9 . ASSRPSATNEKLF
. TRBV5-5 . ASSPGHYQETQY
. TRBV7-3 . ASSPGSVDTQY
. TRBV7-9 . ASSFRRPETQY
TRBD1 TRBV28 . ATGPRRHRGLSGYT
TRBD1 TRBV28 once ASSALTGTEEQY
. TRBV18 . ASSPGLGEETQY
. TRBV6-5 few ASSYQGNTEAF
TRBD1 TRBV5-1 once ASSLAGQSTDTQY
TRBD2 TRBV6-6 once ATKAQLGRSKDEQY
. TRBV10-3 . AISESAGTNQPQH
. TRBV28 . ASSLWRTNEKLF
. TRBV5-4 . ASSIGQYRGNTEAF
TRBD1 TRBV5-1 . ASSAGTGKGSGNTIY